This is a list of T cell receptor beta chains from one sample in a study of circulating and synovial CD4+ cells in juvenile arthritis. Sequencing was performed with immunoSEQ multiplex PCR; in TCRdb, only in-frame clones are kept and a portion is missing. The sample includes tens of thousands of clones, around 93% of them seen just once. The sample consisted of CD4+ T cells from blood. Source of these receptors: a human donor with juvenile idiopathic arthritis. Both conserved end residues are part of each CDR3. D genes are given only for firm matches. Clone size appears in some rows only: once, few, many, or a class for an expanded clone.

TRBD1,once,TRBJ1-1,TRBV6-1,CASSPDRGEKAFF,TGTGCCAGCAGCCCGGACAGGGGGGAGAAAGCTTTCTTT
TRBD1,NA,TRBJ1-1,TRBV11-2,CASSSSGTATTEAFF,TGTGCCAGCAGCTCTTCCGGGACAGCGACGACTGAAGCTTTCTTT
TRBD1,NA,TRBJ1-5,TRBV6-1,CASSEGRTGVGNQPQHF,TGTGCCAGCAGTGAAGGTCGGACAGGGGTGGGCAATCAGCCCCAGCATTTT
NA,NA,TRBJ2-3,TRBV10-3,CAISGTSDTQYF,TGTGCCATCAGTGGAACTTCAGATACGCAGTATTTT
NA,NA,TRBJ1-5,TRBV4-2,CASSQDPAGTGQPQHF,TGTGCCAGCAGCCAAGATCCGGCGGGGACGGGTCAGCCCCAGCATTTT
TRBD2,NA,TRBJ2-1,TRBV18,CASSAGLAFNEQFF,TGTGCCAGCTCAGCGGGACTAGCTTTCAATGAGCAGTTCTTC
NA,NA,TRBJ2-5,TRBV5-4,CASSLVGERETQYF,TGTGCCAGCAGCTTGGTCGGGGAGCGGGAGACCCAGTACTTC
NA,NA,TRBJ1-2,TRBV10-3,CAISESRQDGYTF,TGTGCCATCAGTGAGTCTCGGCAGGATGGCTACACCTTC
NA,NA,TRBJ2-6,TRBV5-1,CASRTQGAGANVLTF,TGCGCCAGCAGGACGCAGGGTGCTGGGGCCAACGTCCTGACTTTC
NA,NA,TRBJ1-2,TRBV9,CASSPDRLMLYGYTF,TGTGCCAGCAGCCCCGACAGGCTAATGTTATATGGCTACACCTTC
TRBD2,NA,TRBJ2-1,TRBV7-3,CASSLILAGEYNEQFF,TGTGCCAGCAGCTTAATACTAGCGGGAGAGTACAATGAGCAGTTCTTC
TRBD2,NA,TRBJ2-1,TRBV5-1,CASSLTSGRSSYNEQFF,TGCGCCAGCAGCTTGACGAGCGGGAGGAGCTCCTACAATGAGCAGTTCTTC
NA,NA,TRBJ1-2,TRBV5-1,CASSFNRDPYGYTF,TGCGCCAGCAGCTTCAACAGGGATCCCTATGGCTACACCTTC
TRBD2,NA,TRBJ2-5,TRBV9,CASSRSRLANQETQYF,TGTGCCAGCAGCCGCTCGAGACTAGCTAACCAAGAGACCCAGTACTTC
NA,once,TRBJ1-5,TRBV7-9,CASSTGLGNQPQHF,TGTGCCAGCAGCACAGGGTTGGGCAATCAGCCCCAGCATTTT
NA,NA,TRBJ2-5,TRBV5-1,CASSFDVPSGTQYF,TGCGCCAGCAGCTTCGACGTCCCCTCGGGGACCCAGTACTTC
NA,once,TRBJ1-2,TRBV29-1,CSVEGQARRGYTF,TGCAGCGTTGAAGGGCAGGCAAGGCGTGGCTACACCTTC
NA,NA,TRBJ1-1,TRBV10-3,CATDRDGENTEAFF,TGTGCCACCGATCGGGATGGAGAGAACACTGAAGCTTTCTTT
NA,NA,TRBJ2-2,TRBV15,CATSRVRAGTGELFF,TGTGCCACCAGCAGAGTTAGGGCGGGCACCGGGGAGCTGTTTTTT
TRBD1,NA,TRBJ2-7,TRBV18,CASSPPGQGGYEQYF,TGTGCCAGCTCACCACCCGGACAGGGAGGCTACGAGCAGTACTTC
TRBD1,NA,TRBJ2-7,TRBV19,CASSLGQGYEQYF,TGTGCCAGTAGCCTGGGACAGGGCTACGAGCAGTACTTC
TRBD1,NA,TRBJ1-3,TRBV9,CASSPTQGAMGSGNTIYF,TGTGCCAGCAGCCCAACTCAGGGGGCAATGGGCTCTGGAAACACCATATATTTT
TRBD2,NA,TRBJ2-1,TRBV29-1,CSGGRAGEQFF,TGCAGCGGGGGGAGGGCAGGTGAGCAGTTCTTC
TRBD2,once,TRBJ2-4,TRBV2,CASSTSATWVDIQYF,TGTGCCAGCAGCACTAGCGCCACCTGGGTGGACATTCAGTACTTC
TRBD1,NA,TRBJ1-2,TRBV6-5,CASRHFGTGGYGYTF,TGTGCCAGCAGGCACTTTGGGACAGGGGGCTATGGCTACACCTTC
NA,NA,TRBJ2-1,TRBV5-1,CASSAGRPGYEQFF,TGCGCCAGCAGCGCGGGACGCCCTGGCTATGAGCAGTTCTTC
NA,NA,TRBJ1-5,TRBV28,CASSKHRVFSNQPQHF,TGTGCCAGCAGTAAACATCGGGTGTTTAGCAATCAGCCCCAGCATTTT
TRBD2,NA,TRBJ2-3,TRBV19,CASSINGGLVRGLDTQYF,TGTGCCAGTAGTATCAACGGGGGACTAGTGAGAGGCTTGGATACGCAGTATTTT
NA,few,TRBJ2-3,TRBV19,CASSIIGQTTDTQYF,TGTGCCAGTAGTATCATCGGACAGACCACAGATACGCAGTATTTT